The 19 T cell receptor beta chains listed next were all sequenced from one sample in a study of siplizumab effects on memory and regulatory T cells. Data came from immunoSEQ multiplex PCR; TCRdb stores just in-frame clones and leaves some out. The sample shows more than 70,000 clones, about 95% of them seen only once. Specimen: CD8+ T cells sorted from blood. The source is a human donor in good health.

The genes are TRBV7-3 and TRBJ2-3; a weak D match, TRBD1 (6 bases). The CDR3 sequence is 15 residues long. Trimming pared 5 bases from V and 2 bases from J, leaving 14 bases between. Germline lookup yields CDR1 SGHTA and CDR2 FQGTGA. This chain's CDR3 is CASSLGTTITDTQYF. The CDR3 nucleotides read TGTGCCAGCAGCCTAGGGACAACTATCACAGATACGCAGTATTTT.

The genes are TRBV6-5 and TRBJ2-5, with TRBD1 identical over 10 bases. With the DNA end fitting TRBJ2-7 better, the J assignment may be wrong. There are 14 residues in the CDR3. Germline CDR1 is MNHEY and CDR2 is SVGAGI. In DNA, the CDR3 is TGTGCCAGCAGTCTCGGACAGGGGGCCTACGAGCAGTACTTC. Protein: CASSLGQGAYEQYF.

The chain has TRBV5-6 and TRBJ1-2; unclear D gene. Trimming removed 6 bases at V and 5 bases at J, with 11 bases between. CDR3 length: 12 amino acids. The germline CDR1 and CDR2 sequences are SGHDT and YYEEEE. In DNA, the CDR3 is TGTGCCAGCAACCAGGAAGGATATGGCTACACCTTC. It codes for CASNQEGYGYTF.

The CDR3 DNA is TGTGCCAGCAGCGTAGGTGACAATGAGCAGTTCTTC. Protein product: CASSVGDNEQFF. The rearrangement joins TRBV9 to TRBJ2-1; D is undetermined. CDR1 is SGDLS and CDR2 is YYNGEE in the germline V gene. The CDR3 spans 12 residues. V lost 0 bases and J 5 bases, leaving 3 bases between the germline ends.

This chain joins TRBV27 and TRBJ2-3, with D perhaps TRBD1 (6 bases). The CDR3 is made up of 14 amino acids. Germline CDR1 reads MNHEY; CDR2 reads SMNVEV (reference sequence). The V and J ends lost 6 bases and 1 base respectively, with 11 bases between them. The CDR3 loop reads CASSPGHRTDTQYF. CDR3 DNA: TGTGCCAGCAGCCCGGGACACCGCACAGATACGCAGTATTTT.

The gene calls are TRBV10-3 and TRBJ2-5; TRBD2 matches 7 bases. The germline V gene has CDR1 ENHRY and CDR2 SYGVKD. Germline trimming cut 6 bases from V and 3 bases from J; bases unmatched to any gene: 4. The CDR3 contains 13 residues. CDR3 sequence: CAISKGREETQYF. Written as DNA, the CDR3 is TGTGCCATCAGCAAGGGGAGGGAAGAGACCCAGTACTTC.

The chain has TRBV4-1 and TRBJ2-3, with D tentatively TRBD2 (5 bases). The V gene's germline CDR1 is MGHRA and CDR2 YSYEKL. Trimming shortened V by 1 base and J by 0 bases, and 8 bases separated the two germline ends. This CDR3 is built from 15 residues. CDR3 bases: TGCGCCAGCAGCCAAGCGAGGGTAAGCACAGATACGCAGTATTTT. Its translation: CASSQARVSTDTQYF.

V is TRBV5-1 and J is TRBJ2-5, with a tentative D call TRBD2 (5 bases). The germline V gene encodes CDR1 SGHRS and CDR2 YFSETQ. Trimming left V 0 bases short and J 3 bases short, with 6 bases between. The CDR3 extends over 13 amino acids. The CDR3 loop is CASSLVSEETQYF. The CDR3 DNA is TGCGCCAGCAGCTTGGTTAGCGAAGAGACCCAGTACTTC.

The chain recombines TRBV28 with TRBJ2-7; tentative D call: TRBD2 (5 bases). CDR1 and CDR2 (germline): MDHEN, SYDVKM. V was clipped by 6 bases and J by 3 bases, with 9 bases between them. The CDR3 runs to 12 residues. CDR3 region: CASRGEFYEQYF. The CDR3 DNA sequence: TGTGCCAGCAGGGGAGAGTTCTACGAGCAGTACTTC. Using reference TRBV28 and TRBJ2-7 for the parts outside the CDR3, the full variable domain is DVKVTQSSRYLVKRTGEKVFLECVQDMDHENMFWYRQDPGLGLRLIYFSYDVKMKEKGDIPEGYSVSREKKERFSLILESASTNQTSMYLCASRGEFYEQYFGPGTRLTVT.

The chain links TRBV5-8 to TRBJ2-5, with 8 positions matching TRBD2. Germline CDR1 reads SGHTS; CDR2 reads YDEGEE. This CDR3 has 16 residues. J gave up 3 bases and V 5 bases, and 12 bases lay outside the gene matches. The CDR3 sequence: CASRHPGGIDKETQYF. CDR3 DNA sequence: TGTGCCAGCAGGCACCCGGGAGGGATAGATAAAGAGACCCAGTACTTC.

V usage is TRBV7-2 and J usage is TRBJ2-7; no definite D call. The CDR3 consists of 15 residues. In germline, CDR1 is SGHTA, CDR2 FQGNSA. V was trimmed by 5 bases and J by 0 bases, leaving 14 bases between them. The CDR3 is CASSNFPQISYEQYF. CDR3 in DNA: TGTGCCAGCAGCAACTTCCCGCAGATCTCCTACGAGCAGTACTTC.

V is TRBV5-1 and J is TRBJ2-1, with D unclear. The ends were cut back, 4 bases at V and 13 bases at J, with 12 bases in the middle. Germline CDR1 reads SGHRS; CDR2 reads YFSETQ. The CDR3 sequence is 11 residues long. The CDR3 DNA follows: TGCGCCAGCAGCGAGTCGCCTATCCAGTTCTTC. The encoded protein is CASSESPIQFF.

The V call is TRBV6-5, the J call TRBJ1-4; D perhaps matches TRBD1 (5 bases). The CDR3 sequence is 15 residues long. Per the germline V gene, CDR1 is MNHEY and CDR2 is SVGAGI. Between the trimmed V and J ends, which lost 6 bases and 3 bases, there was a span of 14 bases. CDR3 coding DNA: TGTGCCAGCAGCTCCGACTGGGGGTCTAATGAAAAACTGTTTTTT. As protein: CASSSDWGSNEKLFF.

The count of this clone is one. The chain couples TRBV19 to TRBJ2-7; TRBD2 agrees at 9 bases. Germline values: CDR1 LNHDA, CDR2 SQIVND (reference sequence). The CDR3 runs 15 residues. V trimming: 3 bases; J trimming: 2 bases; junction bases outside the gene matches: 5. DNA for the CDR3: TGTGCCAGTAGTATTGGTCCTAGCGGGACCTACGAGCAGTACTTC. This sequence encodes CASSIGPSGTYEQYF.

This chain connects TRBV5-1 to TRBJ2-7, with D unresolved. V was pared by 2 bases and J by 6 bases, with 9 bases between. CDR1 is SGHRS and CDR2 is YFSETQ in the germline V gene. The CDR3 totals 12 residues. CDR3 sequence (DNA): TGCGCCAGCAGCTTTTCTAGTACCGAGCAGTACTTC. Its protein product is CASSFSSTEQYF.

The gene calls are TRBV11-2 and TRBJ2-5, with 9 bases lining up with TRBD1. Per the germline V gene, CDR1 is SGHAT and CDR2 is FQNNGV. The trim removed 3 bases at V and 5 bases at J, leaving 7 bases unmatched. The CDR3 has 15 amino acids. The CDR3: CASSFVTGGGETQYF. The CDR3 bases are TGTGCCAGCAGCTTCGTTACAGGGGGCGGGGAGACCCAGTACTTC.

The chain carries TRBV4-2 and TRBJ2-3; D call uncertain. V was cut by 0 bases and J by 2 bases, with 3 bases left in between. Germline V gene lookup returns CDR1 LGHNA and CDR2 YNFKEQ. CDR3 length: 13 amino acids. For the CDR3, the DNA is TGTGCCAGCAGCCAAGATATCACAGATACGCAGTATTTT. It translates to CASSQDITDTQYF.

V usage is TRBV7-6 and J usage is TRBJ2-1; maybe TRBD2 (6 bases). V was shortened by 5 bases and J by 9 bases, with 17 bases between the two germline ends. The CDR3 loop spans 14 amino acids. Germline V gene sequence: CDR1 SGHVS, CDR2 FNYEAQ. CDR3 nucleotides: TGTGCCAGCAGCCCCCAGGTGGAGGGCGGTGAGCAGTTCTTC. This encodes CASSPQVEGGEQFF.

CDR3 sequence reads: CASSPDRGLETQYF. The CDR3 region has the DNA TGTGCCAGCAGTCCGGACAGGGGTCTGGAGACCCAGTACTTC. V and J are TRBV6-6 and TRBJ2-5; 9 bases are a match to TRBD1. V lost 5 bases, J lost 5 bases, and 6 bases stayed unmatched. Germline loops: CDR1 MNHNY, CDR2 SVGAGI (reference sequence). The CDR3 consists of 14 residues.